This TCR beta chain stems from a study of cytomegalovirus exposure and HLA in healthy donors. Primers: 60 Vbeta forward and 13 Jbeta reverse. The assay was immunoSEQ multiplex PCR, and TCRdb's table has in-frame clones only and misses some. This listing includes around 200,000 clones. V was clipped by 6 bases and J by 13 bases, with 13 bases between them. The CDR3 is 10 amino acids. The germline CDR1 and CDR2 sequences are SQVTM and ANQGSEA. This TCR was recovered from a woman in her twenties or thirties in good health and CMV-seropositive. This sequence joins TRBV29-1 and TRBJ2-1; D ambiguous. The sequencing sample was made of PBMCs. The CDR3 spells CSVLLSIQFF. CDR3 DNA sequence: TGCAGCGTCCTCCTATCCATTCAGTTCTTC.